This T cell receptor beta chain originates from a study of blood T cell repertoires in COVID-19. Using immunoSEQ multiplex PCR, the repertoire was profiled, and TCRdb retains in-frame clones only, with some absent. Of 40,000 to 45,000 clones listed, about nine tenths are singletons. V lost 2 bases and J 4 bases, leaving 6 bases between the germline ends. This CDR3 is 12 amino acids long. Germline assignment: CDR1 MDHEN and CDR2 SYDVKM. The origin of this receptor is a middle-aged man with active COVID-19. Material: peripheral blood. This sequence joins TRBV28 and TRBJ2-7, with D perhaps matching TRBD2 (5 bases). In nucleotides, the CDR3 is TGTGCCAGCAGTTTAAGGGAGTACGAGCAGTACTTC. Amino acid sequence: CASSLREYEQYF.